This passage covers 15 T cell receptor beta chains from one sample sequenced in a study of blood T cells in healthy people across ages. Primed by a sample-barcoded 5' primer and a J-beta primer mix, a second PCR proceeded for about 7 to 11 cycles. Via MiXCR, TCRdb re-called the 5' RACE reads, giving one row per CDR3 protein. The sample lists roughly 1,800,000 distinct CDR3 sequences, about 49% occurring once. Sample: blood. The receptors originated from a woman in her 40s in good health.

This clonotype was found a few times. The rearrangement links TRBV4-3 to TRBJ1-1; possibly TRBD1 for D (5 bases). V was trimmed by 3 bases and J by 0 bases, leaving 17 bases between them. The CDR3 contains 17 residues. Germline loops: CDR1 LGHNA, CDR2 YSLEER. The CDR3 region has the DNA TGCGCCAGCAGCCACAGCGCCACAGGTTCAATGAACACTGAAGCTTTCTTT. Protein product: CASSHSATGSMNTEAFF.

The V gene is TRBV6-5, the J gene TRBJ2-7; D possibly corresponds to TRBD1 (6 bases). This CDR3 is built from 15 residues. Germline CDR1 MNHEY, CDR2 SVGAGI. The germline V and J ends were trimmed by 8 bases and 7 bases, with 24 bases remaining between them. The CDR3 spells CASGDITGYLSEQYF. The CDR3 nucleotides are TGTGCCAGCGGGGACATTACGGGGTATTTGAGTGAGCAGTACTTC.

This chain uses TRBV20-1 with TRBJ2-4; D gene unclear. V lost 0 bases, J lost 0 bases, and 12 bases lay in between. Germline CDR1 reads DFQATT; CDR2 reads SNEGSKA (reference sequence). There are 16 residues in the CDR3. CDR3 sequence (DNA): TGCAGTGCTAGAGATAAAACTGGGGTAGCCAAAAACATTCAGTACTTC. It is translated as CSARDKTGVAKNIQYF.

This chain uses TRBV20-1 with TRBJ2-5, with TRBD1 matching 7 bases. The germline V gene encodes CDR1 DFQATT and CDR2 SNEGSKA (reference sequence). This CDR3 has 14 amino acids. The CDR3 sequence is CSVAPGGAQETQYF. The DNA for the CDR3 is TGCAGCGTAGCCCCAGGGGGTGCCCAAGAGACCCAGTACTTC.

The chain joins TRBV10-3 to TRBJ2-5, with 7 bases fitting TRBD2. This CDR3 contains 13 residues. After removal of 3 bases from V and 11 bases from J, the junction contained 9 bases not matched to a gene. Germline CDR1 is ENHRY and CDR2 is SYGVKD. CDR3 residues: CAISDAGVDEQYF. The CDR3 nucleotides are TGTGCCATCAGTGACGCGGGGGTAGATGAGCAGTACTTC.

This chain joins TRBV7-2 and TRBJ2-5; tentatively, D is TRBD1 (5 bases). V gave up 2 bases and J gave up 3 bases, with 10 bases separating them. Germline V gene data show CDR1 as SGHTA and CDR2 as FQGNSA. The CDR3 loop spans 14 amino acids. The CDR3 protein is CASSLKGVEETQYF. CDR3 coding DNA: TGTGCCAGCAGCTTAAAAGGGGTTGAAGAGACCCAGTACTTC.

This sequence joins TRBV11-2 and TRBJ2-5; 12 bases align to TRBD2. Germline V gene sequence: CDR1 SGHAT, CDR2 FQNNGV. The CDR3 loop spans 17 amino acids. J was trimmed by 2 bases and V by 5 bases; bases with no gene match: 9. CDR3 DNA sequence: TGTGCCAGCAGCCCCATCGGACTAGCGGGGAGGCAAGAGACCCAGTACTTC. Amino acid sequence: CASSPIGLAGRQETQYF.

The chain recombines TRBV3-1 with TRBJ2-1; 7 bases fit TRBD2. After removal of 0 bases from V and 0 bases from J, the junction contained 11 bases not matched to a gene. The CDR3 is 19 residues long. Germline V gives CDR1 LGHDT, CDR2 YNNKEL (reference sequence). CDR3 protein: CASSQDSRRDYSSYNEQFF. The CDR3 DNA sequence: TGTGCCAGCAGCCAAGATTCACGCCGGGACTACAGCTCCTACAATGAGCAGTTCTTC.

The V call is TRBV24-1, the J call TRBJ2-7, with D possibly TRBD1 on 6 matching bases. With 3 bases removed from V and 3 bases from J, the gap between germline ends came to 8 bases. In germline, CDR1 is KGHDR, CDR2 SFDVKD. The CDR3 has 13 residues. As DNA, the CDR3 is TGTGCCACCAGTGATACAGGGAGCTACGAGCAGTACTTC. It codes for CATSDTGSYEQYF.

The gene calls are TRBV7-9 and TRBJ1-5, with 8 bases matching TRBD1. This CDR3 region has 18 residues. The trim removed 5 bases at V and 0 bases at J, leaving 12 bases unmatched. Per the germline V gene, CDR1 is SEHNR and CDR2 is FQNEAQ (reference sequence). CDR3 region: CASSRSGQGRYSNQPQHF. Written as DNA, the CDR3 is TGTGCCAGCAGCAGATCAGGACAGGGAAGATATAGCAATCAGCCCCAGCATTTT.

The chain employs TRBV4-3 and TRBJ2-1, with D perhaps given as TRBD1 or TRBD2 (6 bases each). Germline V lookup: CDR1 LGHNA, CDR2 YSLEER. Between the trimmed V and J ends, which lost 5 bases and 14 bases, there was a span of 16 bases. The CDR3 length is 12 residues. CDR3 sequence reads: CASSDEWGAKFF. For the CDR3, the DNA is TGCGCCAGCAGCGACGAATGGGGGGCTAAGTTCTTC.

Details on this clonotype: An end of the junction differs from the germline gene, which may be a read error. The rearrangement joins TRBV4-3 to TRBJ1-2; 8 bases line up with TRBD1. Germline lookup yields CDR1 LGHNA and CDR2 YSLEER. The CDR3 runs to 14 residues. Written as DNA, the CDR3 is TGCGCCAGCAGCCAAGCACAGGGGGACTATGGCCACACCTTC. This gives the protein CASSQAQGDYGHTF.

The rearrangement links TRBV20-1 to TRBJ2-1; D assignment may be TRBD1 or TRBD2 (5 bases each). Germline lookup yields CDR1 DFQATT and CDR2 SNEGSKA (reference sequence). The germline V and J ends were trimmed by 2 bases and 0 bases, with 14 bases remaining between them. This CDR3 is 16 amino acids long. DNA for the CDR3: TGCAGTGCTAGAAGGGACGGAAGGAGCTCCTACAATGAGCAGTTCTTC. Its protein product is CSARRDGRSSYNEQFF.

This rearrangement joins TRBV20-1 to TRBJ2-5; D unresolved. Germline V lookup: CDR1 DFQATT, CDR2 SNEGSKA (reference sequence). The CDR3 totals 14 residues. The V and J ends lost 3 bases and 1 base respectively, with 12 bases between them. This CDR3 reads CSAREQLIQETQYF. The CDR3 coding sequence is TGCAGTGCTAGGGAACAGCTAATCCAAGAGACCCAGTACTTC.

The table lists this clonotype with many counts. This sequence joins TRBV5-1 and TRBJ2-1, with 8 bases identical to TRBD2. The ends lost 4 bases at V and 6 bases at J; junction bases unmatched: 9. This CDR3 has 15 amino acids. The germline V gene has CDR1 SGHRS and CDR2 YFSETQ. As DNA, the CDR3 is TGCGCCAGCAGCCGAAGGAGCGGGGGCGGCAATGAGCAGTTCTTC. Translation: CASSRRSGGGNEQFF.